The 30 T cell receptor beta chains below come from one sample, sequenced in a study of early T cells in non-severe SARS-CoV-2 infection. MiXCR was run by TCRdb on the 5' RACE reads, yielding one entry per CDR3 protein. The sample includes tens of thousands of distinct CDR3 sequences, 6.5% to 8.5% of them seen just once. The sequenced material came from whole blood. The receptors here all came from an adult who was a healthcare worker with PCR-confirmed SARS-CoV-2 infection or an uninfected control (not recorded which).

This clonotype was seen at least ten times. The rearrangement joins TRBV11-3 to TRBJ2-1; 10 bases agree with TRBD2. CDR1 and CDR2 (germline): SGHNT, YENEEA. This CDR3 has 15 residues. The trim removed 2 bases at V and 6 bases at J, leaving 4 bases unmatched. The CDR3 DNA sequence: TGTGCCAGCAGCTTATCCCTAGCGGGGGCCAATGAGCAGTTCTTC. Amino acid sequence: CASSLSLAGANEQFF.

There are a few counts of this clonotype. The chain uses TRBV28 and TRBJ2-7, with unresolved D. The germline V gene encodes CDR1 MDHEN and CDR2 SYDVKM. The ends were cut back, 6 bases at V and 2 bases at J, with 14 bases in the middle. The CDR3 contains 14 residues. CDR3 residues: CASRLTSPPYEQYF. DNA of the CDR3: TGTGCCAGCAGGTTGACCTCCCCCCCCTACGAGCAGTACTTC.

This clonotype was seen a few times. V usage is TRBV25-1 and J usage is TRBJ2-7, with TRBD1 identical over 11 bases. The germline gives CDR1 MGHDK, CDR2 SYGVNS. The CDR3 totals 16 residues. V shed 1 base, J shed 4 bases, and the junction held 6 bases outside the gene matches. The CDR3 sequence: CASSESRTGGGYEQYF. CDR3 nucleotide sequence: TGTGCCAGCAGTGAATCGAGGACAGGGGGCGGGTACGAGCAGTACTTC.

This clonotype was counted at least ten times. The rearrangement joins TRBV10-3 to TRBJ2-7; D is uncertain. The CDR3 has 15 residues. Germline V gene data show CDR1 as ENHRY and CDR2 as SYGVKD. V lost 0 bases, J lost 0 bases, and 9 bases lay in between. DNA for the CDR3: TGTGCCATCAGTGAGTCGAACTTCCCCTCCTACGAGCAGTACTTC. Amino acid sequence: CAISESNFPSYEQYF.

This clonotype has ten or more counts. This chain links TRBV7-9 with TRBJ2-7; a weak D match, TRBD2 (6 bases). The germline CDR1 and CDR2 sequences are SEHNR and FQNEAQ (reference sequence). The V end was cut by 6 bases, the J end by 5 bases, with 11 bases between. CDR3 size: 12 residues. For the CDR3, the DNA is TGTGCCAGCAGTGCGACGGGGGACGAGCAGTACTTC. It codes for CASSATGDEQYF.

This clonotype was seen repeatedly, ten times or more. The rearrangement links TRBV7-8 to TRBJ2-5, with 11 nucleotides matching TRBD2. This CDR3 has 19 residues. Trimming took 5 bases from V and 3 from J; bases not matched to a gene: 17. Germline lookup yields CDR1 SGHVS and CDR2 FQNEAQ. This chain's CDR3 is CASSRRRGSGRAQEETQYF. CDR3 nucleotide sequence: TGTGCCAGCAGCCGACGGCGGGGTAGCGGGAGGGCGCAGGAAGAGACCCAGTACTTC.

This clonotype was found many times. The rearrangement joins TRBV9 to TRBJ2-3; D possibly matches TRBD1 or TRBD2 (6 bases each). Germline V gene lookup returns CDR1 SGDLS and CDR2 YYNGEE. V lost 5 bases to trimming and J lost 0 bases, with 10 bases between them. The CDR3 runs to 14 residues. The CDR3 region is CASRRGGSTDTQYF. The CDR3 DNA reads TGTGCCAGCAGAAGAGGGGGGAGCACAGATACGCAGTATTTT.

This chain uses TRBV5-1 with TRBJ2-1; D is perhaps TRBD1 (5 bases). The CDR3 loop spans 16 amino acids. CDR1 and CDR2 (germline): SGHRS, YFSETQ. Trimming removed 0 bases from V and 1 base from J, with 11 bases in between. The CDR3 spells CASSLDRQKSYNEQFF. CDR3 DNA sequence: TGCGCCAGCAGCTTGGACAGGCAGAAGTCCTACAATGAGCAGTTCTTC.

The J gene is TRBJ2-1, the V gene TRBV6-2 or TRBV6-3, with a weak D call TRBD2 (5 bases). V lost 7 bases to trimming and J lost 8 bases, with 15 bases between them. Germline V lookup: CDR1 MNHEY, CDR2 SVGEGT. CDR3 length: 13 amino acids. CDR3 region: CASIEREYDEQFF. As DNA, the CDR3 is TGTGCCAGCATCGAGAGGGAATACGATGAGCAGTTCTTC.

The rearrangement links TRBV18 to TRBJ1-4, with 8 bases lining up with TRBD1. Unmatched junction bases numbered 10, after V lost 4 bases and J lost 0 bases. The length of the CDR3 is 18 residues. Germline V gives CDR1 KGHSH, CDR2 LQKENI. The CDR3 coding sequence is TGTGCCAGCTCACTCGACAGACAGGGGACCTCAACTAATGAAAAACTGTTTTTT. This encodes CASSLDRQGTSTNEKLFF.

V gene TRBV30 combines with J gene TRBJ2-7; 12 bases are shared with TRBD1. The ends lost 5 bases at V and 7 bases at J; junction bases unmatched: 3. CDR3 length equals 12 residues. Looked up from germline, CDR1 is GTSNPN and CDR2 is SVGIG (reference sequence). CDR3 sequence: CAWGTGGREQYF. CDR3 bases: TGTGCCTGGGGGACAGGGGGCAGAGAGCAGTACTTC.

CDR3 protein: CASSLGGEAVANYGYTF. The DNA for the CDR3 is TGTGCCAGCAGCCTAGGCGGGGAGGCAGTAGCTAACTATGGCTACACCTTC. This chain links TRBV28 with TRBJ1-2; D unclear. In germline, CDR1 is MDHEN, CDR2 SYDVKM. Trimming removed 6 bases from V and 0 bases from J, with 20 bases in between. This CDR3 spans 17 amino acids.

This clonotype was seen only a few times. This chain joins TRBV11-1 and TRBJ2-2; no clear D. V was cut by 0 bases and J by 7 bases, with 3 bases left in between. There are 12 residues in the CDR3. Germline CDR1 is SGHAT and CDR2 is FQDESV (reference sequence). The CDR3 DNA sequence: TGTGCCAGCAGCTTAGCGCACGGGGAGCTGTTTTTT. Protein sequence: CASSLAHGELFF.

V gene TRBV4-1 combines with J gene TRBJ2-7, with TRBD2 as a possible D gene (5 bases). CDR3 size: 14 residues. V was trimmed by 1 base and J by 2 bases, leaving 9 bases between them. Germline V lookup: CDR1 MGHRA, CDR2 YSYEKL. The CDR3, as DNA: TGCGCCAGCAGCCAAGTGATCGGGGCCTACGAGCAGTACTTC. As protein: CASSQVIGAYEQYF.

This clonotype has more than one count but fewer than ten. The chain has TRBV28 and TRBJ1-5; unclear D gene. V lost 6 bases and J lost 1, with 10 bases in between. The CDR3 contains 14 residues. The germline V gene encodes CDR1 MDHEN and CDR2 SYDVKM. In DNA form, the CDR3 reads TGTGCCAGCAGCTTTCCTGAGAGCAATCAGCCCCAGCATTTT. Its translation: CASSFPESNQPQHF. Variable domain in full (rest from reference TRBV28 and TRBJ1-5): DVKVTQSSRYLVKRTGEKVFLECVQDMDHENMFWYRQDPGLGLRLIYFSYDVKMKEKGDIPEGYSVSREKKERFSLILESASTNQTSMYLCASSFPESNQPQHFGDGTRLSIL.

This clonotype was counted between two and nine times. V is TRBV7-3 and J is TRBJ2-1; 9 bases agree with TRBD2. Germline loops: CDR1 SGHTA, CDR2 FQGTGA. V was pared by 2 bases and J by 7 bases, with 6 bases of the junction left unmatched. CDR3 length equals 15 residues. The CDR3 DNA is TGTGCCAGCAGCTTAGTGATAGCGGGAGTGAATGAGCAGTTCTTC. As protein: CASSLVIAGVNEQFF. The entire variable domain, with the rest obtained from reference TRBV7-3 and TRBJ2-1, is as follows: GAGVSQTPSNKVTEKGKYVELRCDPISGHTALYWYRQSLGQGPEFLIYFQGTGAADDSGLPNDRFFAVRPEGSVSTLKIQRTERGDSAVYLCASSLVIAGVNEQFFGPGTRLTVL.

This clonotype showed up many times. A much bigger clone sits one base away, suggesting this may be a read error. CDR3 sequence (DNA): TGTGCCATTAGGGGAGGGCAGGCAGTCTCTGGGGCCAACGTCCTGATTTTC. Translating gives CAIRGGQAVSGANVLIF. The V gene is TRBV12-3 or TRBV12-4, the J gene TRBJ2-6, with 7 bases fitting TRBD2. The CDR3 is 17 residues long.

This clonotype was recorded at least ten times. This chain links TRBV10-3 with TRBJ1-1; no clear D gene. V dropped 0 bases and J dropped 4 bases, with 12 bases sitting between them. The germline V gene encodes CDR1 ENHRY and CDR2 SYGVKD. The CDR3 loop spans 15 amino acids. The CDR3 spells CAISESSGLGTEAFF. In DNA, the CDR3 is TGTGCCATCAGTGAGTCGTCCGGGTTAGGCACTGAAGCTTTCTTT.

This clonotype was recorded many times. The CDR3 loop is CASSLGSGSEQFF. CDR3 DNA sequence: TGTGCCAGCAGCTTAGGTAGCGGGAGCGAGCAGTTCTTC. This chain joins TRBV7-6 and TRBJ2-1, with TRBD2 matching over 9 bases. This CDR3 is built from 13 residues. J lost 10 bases, V lost 1 base, and 2 bases had no gene match. Germline V gene sequence: CDR1 SGHVS, CDR2 FNYEAQ.

This clonotype has only a few counts. The J gene is TRBJ2-1, the V gene TRBV5-1; 9 bases line up with TRBD2. Germline V lookup: CDR1 SGHRS, CDR2 YFSETQ. The V and J ends lost 2 bases and 5 bases, in that order; junction bases with no gene match: 5. The CDR3 contains 15 residues. CDR3: CASSFGGRGNNEQFF. CDR3 bases: TGCGCCAGCAGCTTTGGCGGGAGGGGAAACAATGAGCAGTTCTTC.

The rearrangement joins TRBV29-1 to TRBJ1-1; tentative D call: TRBD1 (6 bases). The V end lost 7 bases, the J end lost 2 bases, and 8 bases lay between the germline ends. Germline V gene lookup returns CDR1 SQVTM and CDR2 ANQGSEA. The CDR3 consists of 11 residues. CDR3 coding DNA: TGCAGCGGCAGGGGTAACACTGAAGCTTTCTTT. Protein sequence: CSGRGNTEAFF.

This sequence joins TRBV20-1 and TRBJ2-7, with D hard to call. Trimming pared 6 bases from V and 1 base from J, leaving 10 bases between. The CDR3 length is 12 residues. Germline CDR1 is DFQATT and CDR2 is SNEGSKA (reference sequence). CDR3 coding DNA: TGCAGTGCCGATTCAGAGTCCTACGAGCAGTACTTC. Translated, it gives CSADSESYEQYF.

Note on this clonotype: A read error is possible here, since a much larger clone lies one base away. The chain carries TRBV9 and TRBJ2-1, with TRBD2 matching over 7 bases. The CDR3 loop spans 14 amino acids. Germline assignment: CDR1 SGDLS and CDR2 YYNGEE. The CDR3 loop is CASSVFRDYNERFF. For the CDR3, the DNA is TGTGCCAGCAGCGTCTTCCGGGACTACAATGAGCGGTTCTTC. Variable domain in full (rest from reference TRBV9 and TRBJ2-1): DSGVTQTPKHLITATGQRVTLRCSPRSGDLSVYWYQQSLDQGLQFLIQYYNGEERAKGNILERFSAQQFPDLHSELNLSSLELGDSALYFCASSVFRDYNERFFGPGTRLTVL.

This clonotype has only a few counts. The CDR3 is CASSSLGGRGRGPYEQYF. CDR3 sequence (DNA): TGTGCCAGCAGTTCTCTAGGGGGAAGGGGCAGGGGACCCTACGAGCAGTACTTC. This chain connects TRBV28 to TRBJ2-7; possibly TRBD1 for D (6 bases). Trimming took 4 bases from V and 2 from J, leaving 24 bases between them. The CDR3 is made up of 18 amino acids. The germline V gene has CDR1 MDHEN and CDR2 SYDVKM.

V is TRBV7-2 and J is TRBJ2-1; weak D call: TRBD2 (5 bases). Germline lookup yields CDR1 SGHTA and CDR2 FQGNSA. CDR3 length equals 14 residues. Deletions cut 1 base from V and 9 bases from J, with 13 bases between. The DNA of the CDR3 is TGTGCCAGCAGCTTAGTGGGAGTCAACCGTGAGCAGTTCTTC. Its translation: CASSLVGVNREQFF.

This clonotype showed up many times. The gene calls are TRBV24-1 and TRBJ1-5, with a tentative D call TRBD1 (5 bases). Trimming pared 4 bases from V and 6 bases from J, leaving 9 bases between. The CDR3 contains 13 residues. Germline lookup yields CDR1 KGHDR and CDR2 SFDVKD. Here the CDR3 DNA reads TGTGCCACCAGTGACCTAGACAGTCAGCCCCAGCATTTT. Amino acid sequence: CATSDLDSQPQHF.

This clonotype has a count of ten or more. The V gene is TRBV7-2, the J gene TRBJ2-1, with 7 nucleotides matching TRBD1. Germline CDR1 reads SGHTA; CDR2 reads FQGNSA. Unmatched junction bases numbered 8, after V lost 5 bases and J lost 4 bases. CDR3 length equals 15 residues. CDR3 amino acids: CASSPRTGSYNEQFF. Here the CDR3 DNA reads TGTGCCAGCAGCCCTCGGACAGGATCATACAATGAGCAGTTCTTC.

The chain uses TRBV7-9 and TRBJ2-3; D may match TRBD1 or TRBD2 (6 bases each). Germline CDR1 is SEHNR and CDR2 is FQNEAQ (reference sequence). V lost 7 bases and J 9 bases, leaving 23 bases between the germline ends. The CDR3 covers 15 residues. CDR3 nucleotide sequence: TGTGCCAGCAACCATAGGGGGGACACCCCTGAGACGCAGTATTTT. It encodes CASNHRGDTPETQYF.

This clonotype has a handful of counts. V gene TRBV2 combines with J gene TRBJ1-1; D call uncertain. Germline V gene data show CDR1 as SNHLY and CDR2 as FYNNEI. Trimming removed 5 bases at V and 4 bases at J, with 20 bases between. The CDR3 is 16 amino acids. CDR3 amino acids: CASSPAGLSTATEAFF. Written as DNA, the CDR3 is TGTGCCAGCAGTCCGGCTGGACTATCCACCGCCACTGAAGCTTTCTTT.

The table lists this clonotype with a few counts. V and J are TRBV12-3 or TRBV12-4 and TRBJ2-5; 7 bases line up with TRBD1. The CDR3 has 15 residues. After removal of 7 bases from V and 0 bases from J, the junction contained 8 bases not matched to a gene. As DNA, the CDR3 is TGTGCCAGCAAACCCGGGACAGCAAACCAAGAGACCCAGTACTTC. Translating gives CASKPGTANQETQYF.